The following is a TCR beta chain sequence with its context. This receptor's antigen is unknown. No base quality information exists; no much larger clone differs at one position. The cohort was made up of approximately 670 healthy bone marrow donors. At the time of sampling, all cohort members were nominally healthy, though unrecorded immune exposures were likely present. The donor tested CMV seronegative, placing the donor among the 300 to 400 seronegative members of the cohort. A peripheral blood sample was collected from each donor, and TCR beta sequencing was performed on peripheral blood mononuclear cells. Genomic DNA was extracted from the blood cell samples with the Qiagen DNeasy Blood Extraction Kit. The entry originates in a study of cytomegalovirus exposure and HLA in healthy donors (dated by TCRdb to about 2017). Context from the whole study: According to an earlier analysis of a few hundred of the donors, 200 million or so T cells yielded 100 million or so unique TCR beta sequences and 250 to 350 Gb of sequence data. An early release that covered roughly 600 HLA-typed donors contained approximately 300 gigabases of sequencing data and 80 million or so unique TCR sequences. The genetic ancestry cluster associated with self-reported Caucasian donors included roughly 84% of the approximately 400 genotyped donors. The study aimed to test whether cataloging public T cell receptors could reveal signatures of past pathogen exposure. The study profiled the T cell repertoires of approximately 700 subjects by immunosequencing and related them to cytomegalovirus serostatus. In addition to the first cohort of approximately 670 subjects, a separate validation cohort of 100 to 150 different subjects was used. To predict cytomegalovirus infection status, the study brought together high-throughput TCR immunosequencing, statistical association of individual TCRs with disease status, and machine learning. In a later analysis, previously published TCR beta repertoires from 670 or so donors were re-analyzed and high-resolution HLA genotyping was added so that TCR occurrence patterns could be studied. The later analysis used no new phenotypic data to find candidate immune exposures, relying instead on TCR beta sequences and their occurrence across donors. An earlier analysis of some 500 of the donors applied high-throughput TCR beta sequencing to assess whether each TCR beta V gene segment acted as functional or pseudogenic. Donor age, sex, ethnicity and CMV serostatus were compiled together with the repertoire data. A later genetic analysis took genome-wide SNP genotypes for about 55% of the 666 donors and used that subset as a discovery cohort. Every repertoire in the discovery cohort had been generated on one and the same sequencing platform. HLA typing covered class I and class II loci at four-digit resolution. The number of donors typed differed by locus, with about 629-640 for A, B, C, DRB1 and DQB1, around 560 for DQA1, nearly 610 for DPA1, and approximately 470 for DPB1. Because of strong linkage in the cohort, roughly five DR-DQ haplotypes were treated as single units for association and clustering. Among roughly 370 genotyped donors of the cohort, an average of approximately 250,000 unique TCR beta nucleotide sequences were sequenced per donor, roughly a sixth of them non-productive.

Overall study results and their limits: A group of highly shared sequence variants was considered likely to be a technical artifact of the sequencing pipeline. Several of the top co-occurrence clusters appeared to be linked to parvovirus B19, influenza, CMV and Epstein-Barr virus, according to a later analysis. CMV serostatus was the only immune exposure information available for the cohort. While some public TCRs were present in many individuals, most TCR sequences turned up only very rarely across donors. Roughly uniform sequencing depth across donors was assumed in presence/absence analyses, although this assumption may not hold. A further reported finding was that TCR beta sequences accurately predicted the HLA-A and HLA-B alleles for most subjects in the first cohort. V-gene and J-gene trimming of TCR beta chains was associated with a missense DCLRE1C variant in a later genetic analysis, and the association was replicated in an independent cohort. In a later analysis, 15,000 to 20,000 TCR beta sequences were associated with specific HLA alleles at a false discovery rate of 0.05. The classifier was reported to diagnose cytomegalovirus status with high specificity and sensitivity in both the original and validation cohorts. Because HLA typing was missing for some donors at each locus, association tests included only the typed subset. In a later analysis, HLA-associated TCR beta chains were found to be more clonally expanded and to have lower generation probabilities than equally common non-associated chains. An earlier analysis of approximately 590 of the donors showed that most TCR beta V segments appeared in productive rearrangements either about 87% or about 30% of the time, which broadly matched IMGT annotations. Assigning TCR associations to individual alleles was difficult when HLA alleles, especially DR and DQ, strongly co-occurred. In a later analysis, TCR association rates were found to vary across HLA loci, with the most associated TCRs seen for DRB1 alleles and the fewest for HLA-C alleles. Linkage disequilibrium might explain the correlated functional status among segregating V segments, but an unknown experimental factor could not be excluded. In vitro tests confirmed that a few of the cytomegalovirus-associated TCR beta chains recognize cytomegalovirus antigens. The authors suggested that the approach could potentially be extended to other disease states and immunological phenotypes. Only TCR beta chains were sequenced in this cohort, and the absence of alpha or paired-chain data limited detectable features. Because counts were too low, roughly 16 rarely observed V segments, including chromosome 9 orphons, were left out of the earlier analysis of about 620 of the donors. In the study, approximately 160 TCR beta chains were listed as associated with cytomegalovirus. In a later genetic analysis, fewer N-insertions in productive TCRs were reported among donors in an Asian-associated ancestry cluster than the roughly 670-donor mean. According to a later analysis, most CMV-associated TCR beta chains appeared to be HLA-restricted, and the HLA associations seemed to be driven largely by CMV exposure.

The library was built by means of the immunoSEQ multiplex PCR assay. For the multiplex PCR, a mixture combining 60 forward primers for TCR Vbeta segments and 13 reverse primers for TCR Jbeta segments was used. The CDR3 region of rearranged TCR beta genes was amplified from genomic DNA with a multiplex PCR assay. The amplified TCR beta libraries were sequenced on the Illumina HiSeq System as 87-base-pair reads. Regarding the original processing steps: Across the 666 repertoires, a later analysis counted about 81 million unique TCR beta chains, around 11 million of which were shared by at least two donors. Raw reads were error-corrected and collapsed into unique sequences with a nearest-neighbor algorithm that merged closely related sequences to remove PCR and sequencing errors. To assign V, D and J gene segments, CDR3 sequences were aligned to IMGT reference sequences. For a sequence to be retained, a match of at least six nucleotides was required to both a V gene segment and a J gene segment. Rearrangements were called productive when the CDR3 lacked stop codons and stayed in frame with V and J; all others were non-productive. Following IMGT convention, CDR3 was defined as the stretch from the second conserved V-encoded cysteine up to the conserved J-encoded phenylalanine. The earlier analysis of roughly 590 of the donors excluded sequences that lacked an unambiguous match to a single V gene segment. An earlier analysis of several hundred of the donors called V segments functional above 56.7% productive rearrangements and segregating when the between-donor standard deviation exceeded 5%. A statistical classification framework was built to diagnose cytomegalovirus status from the catalog of TCR beta chain sequences. V and J gene assignment, in a later analysis, came from comparing TCR nucleotide sequences with IMGT/GENE-DB human TR gene sequences. A later analysis assigned CDR3 sequences and most-parsimonious VDJ recombination scenarios with the TCRdist pipeline. In a later analysis, every TCR beta chain was defined by the combination of its CDR3 amino acid sequence and its V-gene family, and reads without a unique V-gene family were dropped. A later analysis removed roughly 590 highly shared, low-generation-probability nucleotide sequences to deal with suspected cross-contamination and a sequencing artifact. A later analysis calculated a clonal expansion index for each public chain from normalized within-repertoire ranks of inferred template counts. A later analysis computed generation probabilities with a VDJ recombination model fitted to out-of-frame rearrangements, and checked the results against IGoR. A later analysis scored TCR-TCR, TCR-HLA and TCR-CMV co-occurrence with hypergeometric tests, applying a repertoire-size bias correction to TCR pairs. A later analysis estimated false discovery rates by permuting HLA or CMV assignments 20 times. In a later analysis, co-occurring TCRs were grouped using DBSCAN, and TCRdist sequence similarity was added for clustering within HLA-allele-positive subsets. Repertoires with fewer than 30,000 or more than 120,000 public chains, plus five repertoires with anomalous nucleotide sharing, were excluded from co-occurrence clustering. What TCRdb holds here is the immuneACCESS table cut down to in-frame rearrangements. Part of the clones is not present; checked against another copy, under half of the missing clones reflect an unresolved V gene, and the others are unexplained. V and J calls and clone size are given by that table; D and trimming were obtained from the DNA. Recorded for this sample are 45,000 or so clones; about 73% of them occurred a single time. The ten top clones hold around 3.5% of the sample.

The sequenced material came from PBMCs. The origin of this receptor is a woman aged 30 to 39 in good health and CMV-seronegative.

The nucleotide sequence reads TGTGCCAGCACTAGACAGGGCGGGCGGTACTTC. The translation is CASTRQGGRYF. The sequence is built from TRBV28 and TRBJ2-7, with 7 middle bases fitting TRBD1. Germline trimming: 7 bases from V, 12 bases from J; junction bases outside gene matches: 9. Looking up the germline V gene yields CDR1 MDHEN and CDR2 SYDVKM. The CDR3 starts with the cysteine, ends with the phenylalanine, and has 11 residues. The kept DNA is CDR3 alone, 33 bases in frame from the first base.